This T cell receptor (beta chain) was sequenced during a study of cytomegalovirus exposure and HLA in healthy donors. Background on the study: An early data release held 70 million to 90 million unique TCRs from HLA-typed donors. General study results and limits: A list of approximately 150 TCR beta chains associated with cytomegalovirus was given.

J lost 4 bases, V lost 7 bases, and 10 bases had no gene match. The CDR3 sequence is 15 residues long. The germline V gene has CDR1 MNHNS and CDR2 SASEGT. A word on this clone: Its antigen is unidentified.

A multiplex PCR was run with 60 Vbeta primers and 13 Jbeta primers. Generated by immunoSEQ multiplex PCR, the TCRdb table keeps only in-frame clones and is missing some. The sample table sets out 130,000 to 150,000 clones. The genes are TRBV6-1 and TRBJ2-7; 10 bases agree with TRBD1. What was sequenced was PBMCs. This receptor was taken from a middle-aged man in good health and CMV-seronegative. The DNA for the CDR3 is TGTGCCAGCAATACACCCGGGACAGGGGCATACGAGCAGTACTTC. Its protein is CASNTPGTGAYEQYF.